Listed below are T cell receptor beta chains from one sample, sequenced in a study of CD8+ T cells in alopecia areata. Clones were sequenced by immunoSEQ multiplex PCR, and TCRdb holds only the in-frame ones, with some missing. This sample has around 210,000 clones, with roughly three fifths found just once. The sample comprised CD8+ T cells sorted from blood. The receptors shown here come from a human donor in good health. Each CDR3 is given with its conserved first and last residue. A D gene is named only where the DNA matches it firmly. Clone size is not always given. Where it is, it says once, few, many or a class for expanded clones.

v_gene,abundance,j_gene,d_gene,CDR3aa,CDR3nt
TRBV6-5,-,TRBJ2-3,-,CASSKQGTSDTQYF,TGTGCCAGCAGTAAACAGGGAACCAGTGATACGCAGTATTTT
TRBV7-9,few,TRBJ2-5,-,CASSQLLGRVIQETQYF,TGTGCCAGCAGCCAACTACTAGGTCGCGTCATCCAAGAGACCCAGTACTTC
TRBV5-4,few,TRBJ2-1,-,CASSSVTPLNEQFF,TGTGCCAGCAGCTCTGTGACCCCTCTCAATGAGCAGTTCTTC
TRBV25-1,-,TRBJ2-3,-,CASSQPLKGDTQYF,TGTGCCAGCAGTCAACCGCTAAAGGGAGATACGCAGTATTTT
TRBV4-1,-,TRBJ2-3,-,CASSQEGPGATDTQYF,TGCGCCAGCAGCCAAGAGGGCCCGGGGGCGACAGATACGCAGTATTTT
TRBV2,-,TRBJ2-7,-,CASRGGRFSYEQYF,TGTGCCAGCAGGGGGGGGCGGTTCTCCTACGAGCAGTACTTC
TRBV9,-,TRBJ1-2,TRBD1,CASSEPQQGPNYGYTF,TGTGCCAGCTCTGAACCGCAACAGGGGCCAAACTATGGCTACACCTTC
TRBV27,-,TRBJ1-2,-,CASSFGGGGYGYTF,TGTGCCAGCAGTTTCGGGGGCGGCGGCTATGGCTACACCTTC
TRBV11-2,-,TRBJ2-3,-,CASSLGRQLDTQYF,TGTGCCAGCAGCTTAGGAAGACAGTTAGATACGCAGTATTTT
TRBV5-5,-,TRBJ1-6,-,CASSPTPIGSPLHF,TGTGCCAGCAGCCCTACCCCTATTGGTTCACCCCTCCACTTT
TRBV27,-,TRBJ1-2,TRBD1,CASRERDRGFDGYTF,TGTGCCAGCAGGGAGAGGGACAGGGGCTTCGATGGCTACACCTTC
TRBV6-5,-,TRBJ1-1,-,CATARNTEAFF,TGTGCCACGGCAAGGAACACTGAAGCTTTCTTT
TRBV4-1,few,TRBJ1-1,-,CASSQGTNTEAFF,TGCGCCAGCAGCCAAGGTACGAACACTGAAGCTTTCTTT
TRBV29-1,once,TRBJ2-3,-,CSGLGQNTDTQYF,TGCAGCGGTCTCGGACAGAACACAGATACGCAGTATTTT
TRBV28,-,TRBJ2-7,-,CASIPRQPGEQYF,TGTGCCAGCATCCCCCGCCAGCCCGGCGAGCAGTACTTC
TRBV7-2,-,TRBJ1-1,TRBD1,CASSLGTGGAEAFF,TGTGCCAGCAGCTTAGGGACAGGGGGCGCTGAGGCTTTCTTT
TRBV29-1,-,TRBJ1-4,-,CSVSNPGRDNEKLFF,TGCAGCGTTTCGAACCCGGGACGGGATAATGAAAAACTGTTTTTT
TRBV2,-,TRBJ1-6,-,CASREAPGLSYNSPLHF,TGTGCCAGCAGAGAAGCTCCGGGGCTCTCCTATAATTCACCCCTCCACTTT
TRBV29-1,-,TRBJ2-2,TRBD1,CSVGTGTGEAGELFF,TGCAGCGTTGGGACCGGGACAGGGGAGGCCGGGGAGCTGTTTTTT
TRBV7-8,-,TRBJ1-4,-,CASSENPWGSNEKLFF,TGTGCCAGCAGTGAGAATCCGTGGGGGTCTAATGAAAAACTGTTTTTT
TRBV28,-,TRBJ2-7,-,CASSLGVIGLGYEQYF,TGTGCCAGCAGTCTAGGGGTCATTGGCCTGGGCTACGAGCAGTACTTC
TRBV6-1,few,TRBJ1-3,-,CASSEVGGSGNTIYF,TGTGCCAGCAGTGAAGTTGGAGGCTCTGGAAACACCATATATTTT